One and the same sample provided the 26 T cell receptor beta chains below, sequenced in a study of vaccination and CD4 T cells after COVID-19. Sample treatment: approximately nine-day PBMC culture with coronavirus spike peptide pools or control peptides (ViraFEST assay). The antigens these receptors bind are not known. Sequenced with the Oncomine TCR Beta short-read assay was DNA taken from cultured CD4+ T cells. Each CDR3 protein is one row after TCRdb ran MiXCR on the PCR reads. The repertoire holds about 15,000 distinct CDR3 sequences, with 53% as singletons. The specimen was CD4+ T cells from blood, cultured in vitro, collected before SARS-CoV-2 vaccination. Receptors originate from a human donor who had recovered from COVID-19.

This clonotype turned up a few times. CDR3 nucleotide sequence: TGTGCCAGCAGCGGCCCCCGGTTGGCGAACACTGAAGCTTTCTTT. This gives the protein CASSGPRLANTEAFF. The chain has TRBV7-2 and TRBJ1-1; D not resolved. The length of the CDR3 is 15 residues. The germline V and J ends were trimmed by 5 bases and 1 base, with 14 bases remaining between them. From germline, CDR1 is SGHTA and CDR2 FQGNSA.

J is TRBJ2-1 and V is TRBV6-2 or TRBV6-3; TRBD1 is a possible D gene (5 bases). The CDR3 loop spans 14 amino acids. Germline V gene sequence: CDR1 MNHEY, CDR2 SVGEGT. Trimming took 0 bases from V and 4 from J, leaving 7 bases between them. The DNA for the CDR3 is TGTGCCAGCAGTTACTCGACAGAGTACAATGAGCAGTTCTTC. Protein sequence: CASSYSTEYNEQFF.

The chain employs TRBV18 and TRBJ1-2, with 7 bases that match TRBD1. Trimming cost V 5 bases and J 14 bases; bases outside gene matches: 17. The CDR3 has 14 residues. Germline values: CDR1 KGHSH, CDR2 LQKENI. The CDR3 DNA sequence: TGTGCCAGCTCAACCAGGACAGGACCCTCCACAGGGACCTTC. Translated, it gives CASSTRTGPSTGTF.

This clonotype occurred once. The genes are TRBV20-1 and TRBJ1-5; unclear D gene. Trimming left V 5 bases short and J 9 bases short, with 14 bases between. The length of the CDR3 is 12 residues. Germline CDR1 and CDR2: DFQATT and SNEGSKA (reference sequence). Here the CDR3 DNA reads TGCAGTGCTTCGGACGTCGGAAGGCCCCAGCATTTT. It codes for CSASDVGRPQHF.

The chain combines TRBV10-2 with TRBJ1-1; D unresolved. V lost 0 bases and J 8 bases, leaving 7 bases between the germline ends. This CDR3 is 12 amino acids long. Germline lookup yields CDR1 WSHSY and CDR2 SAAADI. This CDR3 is CASSESAYEAFF. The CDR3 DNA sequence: TGCGCCAGCAGTGAGTCGGCCTACGAAGCTTTCTTT.

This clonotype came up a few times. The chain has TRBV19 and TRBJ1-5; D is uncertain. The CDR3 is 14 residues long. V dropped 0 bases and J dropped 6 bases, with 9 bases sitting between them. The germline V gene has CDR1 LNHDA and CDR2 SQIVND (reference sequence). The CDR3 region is CASSIDRDGQPQHF. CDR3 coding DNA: TGTGCCAGTAGTATAGACCGCGACGGTCAGCCCCAGCATTTT.

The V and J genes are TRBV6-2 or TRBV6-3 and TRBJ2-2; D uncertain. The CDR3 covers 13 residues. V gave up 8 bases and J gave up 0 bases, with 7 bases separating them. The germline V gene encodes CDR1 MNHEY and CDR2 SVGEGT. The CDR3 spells CASQLTNTGELFF. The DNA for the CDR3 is TGTGCCAGCCAACTCACGAACACCGGGGAGCTGTTTTTT.

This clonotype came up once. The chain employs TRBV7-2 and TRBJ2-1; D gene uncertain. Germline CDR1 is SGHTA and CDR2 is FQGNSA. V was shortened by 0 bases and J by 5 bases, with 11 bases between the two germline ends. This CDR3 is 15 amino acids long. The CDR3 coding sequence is TGTGCCAGCAGCTTAGCCGTGACGGTGAACAATGAGCAGTTCTTC. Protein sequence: CASSLAVTVNNEQFF.

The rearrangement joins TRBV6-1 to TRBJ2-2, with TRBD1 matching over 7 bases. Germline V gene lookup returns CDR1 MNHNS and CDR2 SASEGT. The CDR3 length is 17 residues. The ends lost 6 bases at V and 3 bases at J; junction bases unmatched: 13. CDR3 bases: TGTGCCAGCAGCCGACGAGCTACAGGGGCCCACACCGGGGAGCTGTTTTTT. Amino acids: CASSRRATGAHTGELFF.

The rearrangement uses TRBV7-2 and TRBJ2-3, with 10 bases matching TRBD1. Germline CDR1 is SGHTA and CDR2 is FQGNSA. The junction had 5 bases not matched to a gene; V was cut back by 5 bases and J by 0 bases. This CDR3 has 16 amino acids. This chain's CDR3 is CASSLRTGGSTDTQYF. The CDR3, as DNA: TGTGCCAGCAGCCTAAGGACAGGGGGTAGCACAGATACGCAGTATTTT.

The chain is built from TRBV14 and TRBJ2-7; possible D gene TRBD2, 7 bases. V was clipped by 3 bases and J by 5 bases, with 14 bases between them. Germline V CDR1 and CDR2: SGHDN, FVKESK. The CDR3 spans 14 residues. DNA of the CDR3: TGTGCCAGCAGCCAGACCGCGGGGGCCAACGAGCAGTACTTC. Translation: CASSQTAGANEQYF.

CDR3 in DNA: TGTGCCAGCGCCGTTGTCCCAGTCTATGGCTACACCTTC. Protein product: CASAVVPVYGYTF. The chain is built from TRBV6-2 or TRBV6-3 and TRBJ1-2, with no clear D. The germline gives CDR1 MNHEY, CDR2 SVGEGT. V lost 8 bases to trimming and J lost 4 bases, with 14 bases between them. CDR3 length: 13 amino acids.

In DNA, the CDR3 is TGCAGTGCTGAGATCGGAGGTGTTAACACTGAAGCTTTCTTT. Translation gives CSAEIGGVNTEAFF. The V and J genes are TRBV20-1 and TRBJ1-1; D not resolved. The germline V gene has CDR1 DFQATT and CDR2 SNEGSKA (reference sequence). V lost 5 bases to trimming and J lost 2 bases, with 15 bases between them. CDR3 length equals 14 residues.

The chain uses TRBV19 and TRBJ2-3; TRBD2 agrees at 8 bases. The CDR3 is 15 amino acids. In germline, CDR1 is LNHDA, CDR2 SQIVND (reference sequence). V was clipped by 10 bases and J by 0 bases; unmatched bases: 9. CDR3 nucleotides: TGTGCCACTACACGGGGGGGATCGAGCACAGATACGCAGTATTTT. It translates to CATTRGGSSTDTQYF.

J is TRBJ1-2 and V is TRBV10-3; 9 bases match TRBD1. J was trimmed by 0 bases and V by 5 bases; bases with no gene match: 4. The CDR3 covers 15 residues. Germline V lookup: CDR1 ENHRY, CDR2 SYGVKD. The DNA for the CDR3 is TGTGCCATCAGTCCCGACAGGGGGACTAACTATGGCTACACCTTC. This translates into CAISPDRGTNYGYTF.

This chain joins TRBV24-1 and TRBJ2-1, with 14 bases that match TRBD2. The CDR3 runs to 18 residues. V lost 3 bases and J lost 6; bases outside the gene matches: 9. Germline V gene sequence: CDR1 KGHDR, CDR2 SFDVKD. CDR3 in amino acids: CATSDTTSGRAISNEQFF. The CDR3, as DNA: TGTGCCACCAGTGATACGACTAGCGGGAGGGCCATCAGCAATGAGCAGTTCTTC.

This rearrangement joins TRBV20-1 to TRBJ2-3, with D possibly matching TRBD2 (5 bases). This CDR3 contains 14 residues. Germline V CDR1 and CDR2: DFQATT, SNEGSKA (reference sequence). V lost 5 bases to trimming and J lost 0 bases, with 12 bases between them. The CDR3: CSAERISSTDTQYF. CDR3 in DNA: TGCAGTGCTGAGCGGATTTCTAGCACAGATACGCAGTATTTT.

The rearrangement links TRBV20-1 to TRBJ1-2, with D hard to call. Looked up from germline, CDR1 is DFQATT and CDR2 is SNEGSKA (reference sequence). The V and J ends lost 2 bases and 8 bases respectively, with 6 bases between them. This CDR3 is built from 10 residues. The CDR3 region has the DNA TGCAGTGCTAGACACGGGGGCTACACCTTC. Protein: CSARHGGYTF.

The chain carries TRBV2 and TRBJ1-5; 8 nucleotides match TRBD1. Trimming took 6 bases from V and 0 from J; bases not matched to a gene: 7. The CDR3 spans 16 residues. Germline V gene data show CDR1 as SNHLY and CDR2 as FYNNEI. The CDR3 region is CASSLQGARSNQPQHF. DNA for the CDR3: TGTGCCAGCAGCCTCCAGGGGGCTCGTAGCAATCAGCCCCAGCATTTT.

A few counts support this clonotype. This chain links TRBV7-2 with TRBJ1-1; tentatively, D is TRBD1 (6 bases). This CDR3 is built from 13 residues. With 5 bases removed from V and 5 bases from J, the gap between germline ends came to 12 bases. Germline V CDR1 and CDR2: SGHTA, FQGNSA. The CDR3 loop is CASSRRGLTEAFF. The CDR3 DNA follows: TGTGCCAGCAGCCGCCGGGGGCTAACTGAAGCTTTCTTT.

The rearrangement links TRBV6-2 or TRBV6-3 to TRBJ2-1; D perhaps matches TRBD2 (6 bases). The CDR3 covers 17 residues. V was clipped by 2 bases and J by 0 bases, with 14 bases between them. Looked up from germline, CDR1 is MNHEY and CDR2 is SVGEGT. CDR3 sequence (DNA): TGTGCCAGCAGTTACCTCGTGGGGGGTCACTCCTACAATGAGCAGTTCTTC. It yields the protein CASSYLVGGHSYNEQFF.

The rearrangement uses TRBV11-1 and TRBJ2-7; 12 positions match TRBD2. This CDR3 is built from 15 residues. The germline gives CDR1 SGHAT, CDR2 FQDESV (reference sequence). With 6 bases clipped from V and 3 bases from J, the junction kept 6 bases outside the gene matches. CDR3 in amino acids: CASSFLAGGSYEQYF. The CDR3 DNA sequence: TGTGCCAGCAGTTTTCTAGCGGGAGGGAGCTACGAGCAGTACTTC.

The CDR3: CASSRPGGRTEAFF. CDR3 nucleotides: TGTGCCAGCAGCCGCCCGGGGGGGCGGACTGAAGCTTTCTTT. The chain joins TRBV27 to TRBJ1-1; D is perhaps TRBD1 (6 bases). CDR1 MNHEY and CDR2 SMNVEV come from the germline V gene (reference sequence). The V end lost 6 bases, the J end lost 5 bases, and 16 bases lay between the germline ends. The CDR3 loop spans 14 amino acids.

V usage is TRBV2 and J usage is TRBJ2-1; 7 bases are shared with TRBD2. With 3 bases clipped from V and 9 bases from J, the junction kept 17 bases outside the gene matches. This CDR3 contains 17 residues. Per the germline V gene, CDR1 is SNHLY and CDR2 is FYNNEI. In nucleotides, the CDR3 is TGTGCCAGCAGTGAGGTTCCGAGCGGGATTGGTTCAGGTGAGCAGTTCTTC. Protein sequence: CASSEVPSGIGSGEQFF.

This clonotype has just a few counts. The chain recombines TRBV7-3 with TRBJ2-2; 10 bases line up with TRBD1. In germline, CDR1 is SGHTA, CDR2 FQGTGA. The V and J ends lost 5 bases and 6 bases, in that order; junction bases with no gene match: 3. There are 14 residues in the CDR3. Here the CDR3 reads CASSRDRGSGELFF. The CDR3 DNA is TGTGCCAGCAGCCGGGACAGGGGTTCCGGGGAGCTGTTTTTT.

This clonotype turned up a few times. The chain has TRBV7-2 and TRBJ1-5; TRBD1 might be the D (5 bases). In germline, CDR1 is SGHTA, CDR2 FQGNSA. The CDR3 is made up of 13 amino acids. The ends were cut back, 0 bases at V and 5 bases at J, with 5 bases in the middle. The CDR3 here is CASSLAGDQPQHF. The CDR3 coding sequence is TGTGCCAGCAGCTTAGCGGGGGATCAGCCCCAGCATTTT.